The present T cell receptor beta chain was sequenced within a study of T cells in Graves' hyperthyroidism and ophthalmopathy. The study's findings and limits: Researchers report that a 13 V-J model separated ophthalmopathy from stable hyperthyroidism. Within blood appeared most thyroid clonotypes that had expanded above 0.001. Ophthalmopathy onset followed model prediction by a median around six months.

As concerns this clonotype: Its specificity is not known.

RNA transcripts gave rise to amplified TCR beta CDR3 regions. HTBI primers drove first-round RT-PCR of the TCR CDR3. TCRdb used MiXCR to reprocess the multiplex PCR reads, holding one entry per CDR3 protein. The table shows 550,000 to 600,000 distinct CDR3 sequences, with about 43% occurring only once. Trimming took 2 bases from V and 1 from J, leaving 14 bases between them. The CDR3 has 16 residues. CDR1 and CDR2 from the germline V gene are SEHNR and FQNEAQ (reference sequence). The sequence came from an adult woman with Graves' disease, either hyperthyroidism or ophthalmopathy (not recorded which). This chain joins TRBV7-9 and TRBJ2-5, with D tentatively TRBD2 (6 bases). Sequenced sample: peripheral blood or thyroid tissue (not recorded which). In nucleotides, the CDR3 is TGTGCCAGCAGCTTAATGGGGGGAGAGACCCAAGAGACCCAGTACTTC. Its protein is CASSLMGGETQETQYF.